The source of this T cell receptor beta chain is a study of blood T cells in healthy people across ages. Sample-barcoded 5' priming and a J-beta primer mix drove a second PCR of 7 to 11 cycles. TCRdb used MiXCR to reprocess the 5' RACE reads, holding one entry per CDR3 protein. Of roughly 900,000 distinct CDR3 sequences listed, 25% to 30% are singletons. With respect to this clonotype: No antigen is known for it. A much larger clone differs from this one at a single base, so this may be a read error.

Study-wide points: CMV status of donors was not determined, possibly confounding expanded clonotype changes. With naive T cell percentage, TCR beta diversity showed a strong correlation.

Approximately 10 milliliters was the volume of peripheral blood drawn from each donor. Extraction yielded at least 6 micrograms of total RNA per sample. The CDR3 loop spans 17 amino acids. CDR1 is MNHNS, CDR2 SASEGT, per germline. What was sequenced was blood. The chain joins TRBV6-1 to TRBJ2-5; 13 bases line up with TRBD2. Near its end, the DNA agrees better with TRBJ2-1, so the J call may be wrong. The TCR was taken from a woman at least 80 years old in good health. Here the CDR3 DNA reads TGTGCCAGCAGCACCGGACTAGCGGGGGTGTACCAAGAGACCCAGTTCTTC. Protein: CASSTGLAGVYQETQFF.